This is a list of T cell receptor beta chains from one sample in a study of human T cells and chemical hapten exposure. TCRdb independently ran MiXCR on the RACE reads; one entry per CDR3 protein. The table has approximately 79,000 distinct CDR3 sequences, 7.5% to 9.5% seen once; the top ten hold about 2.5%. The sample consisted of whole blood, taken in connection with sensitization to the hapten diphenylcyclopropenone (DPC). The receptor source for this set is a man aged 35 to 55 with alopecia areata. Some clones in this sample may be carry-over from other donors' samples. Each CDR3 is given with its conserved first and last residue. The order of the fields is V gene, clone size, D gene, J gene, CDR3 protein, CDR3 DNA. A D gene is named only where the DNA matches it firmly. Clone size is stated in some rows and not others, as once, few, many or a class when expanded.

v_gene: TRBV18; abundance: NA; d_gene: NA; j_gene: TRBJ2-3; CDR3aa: CASSPQGSGFRTDTQYF; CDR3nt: TGTGCCAGCTCACCCCAAGGTTCGGGGTTCCGCACAGATACGCAGTATTTT
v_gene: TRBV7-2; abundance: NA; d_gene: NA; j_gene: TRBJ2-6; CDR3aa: CASSLSGVTANVLTF; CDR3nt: TGTGCCAGCAGCTTATCGGGGGTTACGGCCAACGTCCTGACTTTC
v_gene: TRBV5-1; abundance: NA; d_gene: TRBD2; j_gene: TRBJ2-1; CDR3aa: CASSLDGGGPWNEQFF; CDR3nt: TGCGCCAGCAGCTTGGATGGGGGAGGGCCTTGGAATGAGCAGTTCTTC
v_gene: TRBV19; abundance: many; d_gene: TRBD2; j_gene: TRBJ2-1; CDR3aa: CASSIGTSVDEQFF; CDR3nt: TGTGCCAGTAGTATAGGGACTAGCGTGGATGAGCAGTTCTTC
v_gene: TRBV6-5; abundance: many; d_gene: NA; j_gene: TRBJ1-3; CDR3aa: CATRTSSSGNTIYF; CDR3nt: TGTGCCACCAGGACAAGCTCCTCTGGAAACACCATATATTTT
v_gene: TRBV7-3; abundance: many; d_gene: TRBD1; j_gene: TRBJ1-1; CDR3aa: CASSSWTGKKTEAFF; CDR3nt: TGTGCCAGCAGCTCTTGGACAGGGAAGAAAACTGAAGCTTTCTTT
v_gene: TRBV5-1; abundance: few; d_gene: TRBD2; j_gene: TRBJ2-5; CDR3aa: CASSLGLAVGYQETQYF; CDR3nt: TGCGCCAGCAGCTTGGGGCTAGCGGTAGGGTACCAAGAGACCCAGTACTTC
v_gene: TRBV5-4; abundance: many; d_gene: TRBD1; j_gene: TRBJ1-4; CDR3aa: CASSSHRGVNEKLFF; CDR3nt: TGTGCCAGCAGCTCCCACAGGGGCGTTAATGAAAAACTGTTTTTT
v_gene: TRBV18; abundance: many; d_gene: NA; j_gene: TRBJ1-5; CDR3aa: CASSPEKGIGNQPQHF; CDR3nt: TGTGCCAGCTCACCAGAGAAGGGAATTGGCAATCAGCCCCAGCATTTT
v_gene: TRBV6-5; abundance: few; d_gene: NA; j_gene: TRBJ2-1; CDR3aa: CASSYGKARNEQFF; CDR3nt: TGTGCCAGCAGTTACGGGAAAGCTCGCAATGAGCAGTTCTTC
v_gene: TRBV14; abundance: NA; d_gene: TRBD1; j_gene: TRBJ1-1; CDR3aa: CASSQQGAGTEAFF; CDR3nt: TGTGCCAGCAGCCAACAGGGGGCTGGTACTGAAGCTTTCTTT
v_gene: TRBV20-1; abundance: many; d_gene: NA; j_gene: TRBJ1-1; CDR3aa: CSATKQGDTEAFF; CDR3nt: TGCAGTGCCACAAAACAGGGAGACACTGAAGCTTTCTTT
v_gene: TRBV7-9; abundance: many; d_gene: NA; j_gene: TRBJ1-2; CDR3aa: CASSLDNHGYTF; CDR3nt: TGTGCCAGCAGCTTAGATAACCATGGCTACACCTTC
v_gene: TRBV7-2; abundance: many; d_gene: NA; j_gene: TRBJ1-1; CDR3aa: CASSLVWGDEAFF; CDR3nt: TGTGCCAGCAGCTTAGTATGGGGAGACGAAGCTTTCTTT
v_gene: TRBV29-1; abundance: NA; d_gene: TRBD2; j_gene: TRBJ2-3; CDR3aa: CSVRKSGSGGDTQYF; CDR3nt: TGCAGCGTCCGGAAAAGCGGGAGCGGGGGAGATACGCAGTATTTT
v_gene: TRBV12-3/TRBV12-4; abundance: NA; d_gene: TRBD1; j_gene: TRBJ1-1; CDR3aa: CASSLLGQGYTEAFF; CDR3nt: TGTGCCAGCAGTTTACTCGGACAGGGTTACACTGAAGCTTTCTTT
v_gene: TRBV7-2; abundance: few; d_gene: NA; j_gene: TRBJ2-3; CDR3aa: CASSETDTQYF; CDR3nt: TGTGCCAGCAGCGAAACAGATACGCAGTATTTT
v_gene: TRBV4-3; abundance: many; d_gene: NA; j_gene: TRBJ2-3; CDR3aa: CASSGTRWADTQYF; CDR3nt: TGCGCCAGCAGCGGGACGCGTTGGGCAGATACGCAGTATTTT
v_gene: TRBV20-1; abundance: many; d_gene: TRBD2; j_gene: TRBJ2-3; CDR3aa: CSALLGREGGTQYF; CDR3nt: TGCAGTGCCCTACTTGGGCGGGAGGGGGGTACGCAGTATTTT
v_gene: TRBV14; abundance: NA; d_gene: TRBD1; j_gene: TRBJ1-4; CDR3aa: CASSQDRQGVNEKLFF; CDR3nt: TGTGCCAGCAGCCAGGACCGACAGGGGGTTAATGAAAAACTGTTTTTT
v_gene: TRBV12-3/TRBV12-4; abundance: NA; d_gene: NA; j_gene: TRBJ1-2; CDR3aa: CASSLSAERYTF; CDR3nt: TGTGCCAGCAGTTTATCCGCGGAGCGCTACACCTTC
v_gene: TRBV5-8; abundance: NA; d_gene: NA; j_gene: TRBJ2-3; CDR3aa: CASSLAVSGVPTDTQYF; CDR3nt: TGTGCCAGCAGCTTGGCCGTCTCGGGAGTTCCGACAGATACGCAGTATTTT
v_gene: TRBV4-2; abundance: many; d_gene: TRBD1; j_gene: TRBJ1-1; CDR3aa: CASSQTDRMNTEAFF; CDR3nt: TGTGCCAGCAGCCAAACGGACAGGATGAACACTGAAGCTTTCTTT
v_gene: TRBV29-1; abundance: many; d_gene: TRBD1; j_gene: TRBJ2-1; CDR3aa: CVGGTGINEQFF; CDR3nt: TGCGTTGGCGGGACAGGGATCAATGAGCAGTTCTTC
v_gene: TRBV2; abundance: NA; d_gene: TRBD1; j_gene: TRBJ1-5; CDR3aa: CASSGQGGGNQPQHF; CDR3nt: TGTGCCAGCAGTGGACAGGGCGGAGGCAATCAGCCCCAGCATTTT
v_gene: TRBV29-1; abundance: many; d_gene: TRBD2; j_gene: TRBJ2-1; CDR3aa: CSVREAGSLNNEQFF; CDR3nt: TGCAGCGTCCGGGAGGCAGGGTCCCTAAACAATGAGCAGTTCTTC